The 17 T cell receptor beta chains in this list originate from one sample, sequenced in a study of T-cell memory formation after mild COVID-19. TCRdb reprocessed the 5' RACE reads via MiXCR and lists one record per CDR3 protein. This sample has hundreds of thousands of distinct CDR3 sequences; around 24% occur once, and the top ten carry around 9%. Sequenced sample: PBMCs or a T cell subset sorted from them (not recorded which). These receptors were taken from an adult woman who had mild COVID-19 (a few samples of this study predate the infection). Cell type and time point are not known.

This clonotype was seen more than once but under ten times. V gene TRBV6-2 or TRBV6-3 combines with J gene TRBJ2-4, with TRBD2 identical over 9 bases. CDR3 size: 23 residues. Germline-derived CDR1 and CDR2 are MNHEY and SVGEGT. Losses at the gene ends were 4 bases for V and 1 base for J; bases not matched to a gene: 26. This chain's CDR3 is CASSSYSGSRRRESFGAKNIQYF. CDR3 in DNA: TGTGCCAGCAGTTCATATAGCGGGAGTCGCCGCAGGGAGAGTTTTGGTGCCAAAAACATTCAGTACTTC.

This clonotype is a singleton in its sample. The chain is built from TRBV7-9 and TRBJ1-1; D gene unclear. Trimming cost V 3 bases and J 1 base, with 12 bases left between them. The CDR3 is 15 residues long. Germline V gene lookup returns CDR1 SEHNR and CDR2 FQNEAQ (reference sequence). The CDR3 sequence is CASSFKWAQNTEAFF. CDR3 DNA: TGTGCCAGCAGCTTCAAGTGGGCTCAGAACACTGAAGCTTTCTTT.

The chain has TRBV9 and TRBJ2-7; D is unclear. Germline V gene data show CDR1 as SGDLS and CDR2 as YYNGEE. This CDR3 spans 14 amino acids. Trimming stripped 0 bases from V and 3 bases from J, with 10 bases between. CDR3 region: CASSVDEAYYEQYF. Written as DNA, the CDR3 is TGTGCCAGCAGCGTAGACGAGGCCTACTACGAGCAGTACTTC.

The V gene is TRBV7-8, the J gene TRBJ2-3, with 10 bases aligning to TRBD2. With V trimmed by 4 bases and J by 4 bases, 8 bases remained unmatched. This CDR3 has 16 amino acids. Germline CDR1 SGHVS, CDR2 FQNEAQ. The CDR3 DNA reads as TGTGCCAGCAGCTCCGACATAGCGGGGGGTTCAGATACGCAGTATTTT. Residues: CASSSDIAGGSDTQYF.

In DNA form, the CDR3 reads TGCAGCGTTGAGAGCGGCAGCCAAGAGACCCAGTACTTC. This translates into CSVESGSQETQYF. The chain joins TRBV29-1 to TRBJ2-5, with D tentatively TRBD2 (5 bases). The V and J ends lost 3 bases and 1 base respectively, with 9 bases between them. This CDR3 is built from 13 residues. Looked up from germline, CDR1 is SQVTM and CDR2 is ANQGSEA.

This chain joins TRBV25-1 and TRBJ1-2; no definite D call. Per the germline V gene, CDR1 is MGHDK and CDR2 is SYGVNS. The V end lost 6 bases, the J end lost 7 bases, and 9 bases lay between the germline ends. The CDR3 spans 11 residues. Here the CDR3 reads CASSGGGGYTF. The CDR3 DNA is TGTGCCAGCAGCGGAGGCGGTGGCTACACCTTC.

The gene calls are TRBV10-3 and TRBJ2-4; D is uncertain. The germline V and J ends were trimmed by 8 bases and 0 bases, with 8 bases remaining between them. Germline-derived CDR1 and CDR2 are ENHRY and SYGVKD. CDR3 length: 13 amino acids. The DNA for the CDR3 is TGTGCCATCCTGATTGTAGCCAAAAACATTCAGTACTTC. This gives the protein CAILIVAKNIQYF.

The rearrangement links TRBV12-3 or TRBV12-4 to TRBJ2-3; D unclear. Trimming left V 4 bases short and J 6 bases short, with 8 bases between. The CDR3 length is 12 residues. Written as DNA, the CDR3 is TGTGCCAGCAGTTCCATCCGGGATACGCAGTATTTT. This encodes CASSSIRDTQYF.

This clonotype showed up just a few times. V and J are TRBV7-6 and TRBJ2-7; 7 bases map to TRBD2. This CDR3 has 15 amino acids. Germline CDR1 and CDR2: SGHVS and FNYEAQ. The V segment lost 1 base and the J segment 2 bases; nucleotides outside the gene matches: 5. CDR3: CASSLGGGNTYEQYF. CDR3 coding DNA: TGTGCCAGCAGCTTAGGCGGGGGTAATACCTACGAGCAGTACTTC. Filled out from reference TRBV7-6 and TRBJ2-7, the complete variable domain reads GAGVSQSPRYKVTKRGQDVALRCDPISGHVSLYWYRQALGQGPEFLTYFNYEAQQDKSGLPNDRFSAERPEGSISTLTIQRTEQRDSAMYRCASSLGGGNTYEQYFGPGTRLTVT.

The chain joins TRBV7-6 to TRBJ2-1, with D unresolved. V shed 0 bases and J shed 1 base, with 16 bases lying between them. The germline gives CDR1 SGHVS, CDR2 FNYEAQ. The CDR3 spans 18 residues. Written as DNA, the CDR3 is TGTGCCAGCAGCTTAGCCCCACTGCCACTAATTTCCTACAATGAGCAGTTCTTC. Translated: CASSLAPLPLISYNEQFF.

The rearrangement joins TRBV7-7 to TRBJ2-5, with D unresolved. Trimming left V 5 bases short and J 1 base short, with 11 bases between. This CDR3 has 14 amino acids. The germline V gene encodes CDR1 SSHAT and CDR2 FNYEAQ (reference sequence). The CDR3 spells CASSAAGFQETQYF. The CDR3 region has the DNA TGTGCCAGCAGCGCGGCCGGGTTCCAAGAGACCCAGTACTTC.

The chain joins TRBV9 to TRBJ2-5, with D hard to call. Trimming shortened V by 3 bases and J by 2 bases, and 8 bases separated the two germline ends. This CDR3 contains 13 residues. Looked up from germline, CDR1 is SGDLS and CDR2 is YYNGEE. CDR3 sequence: CASSARPQETQYF. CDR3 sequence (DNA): TGTGCCAGCAGCGCCCGACCGCAAGAGACCCAGTACTTC.

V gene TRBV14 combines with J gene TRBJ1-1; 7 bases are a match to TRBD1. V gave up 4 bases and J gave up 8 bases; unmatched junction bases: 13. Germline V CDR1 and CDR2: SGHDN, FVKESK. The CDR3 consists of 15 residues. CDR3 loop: CASSLLSGTAREAFF. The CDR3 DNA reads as TGTGCCAGCAGCCTCCTATCTGGGACAGCGAGGGAAGCTTTCTTT.

The CDR3 is CASSQDWASNSYEQYF. The CDR3 DNA sequence: TGCGCCAGCAGCCAAGATTGGGCCAGTAACTCCTACGAGCAGTACTTC. The chain employs TRBV4-3 and TRBJ2-7; no definite D call. This CDR3 has 16 residues. V lost 0 bases, J lost 0 bases, and 12 bases lay in between. Germline loops: CDR1 LGHNA, CDR2 YSLEER.

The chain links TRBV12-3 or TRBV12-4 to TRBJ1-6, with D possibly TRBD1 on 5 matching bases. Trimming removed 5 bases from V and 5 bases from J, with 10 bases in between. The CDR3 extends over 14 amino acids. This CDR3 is CASSPGLNNSPLHF. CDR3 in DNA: TGTGCCAGCAGTCCGGGACTGAATAATTCACCCCTCCACTTT.

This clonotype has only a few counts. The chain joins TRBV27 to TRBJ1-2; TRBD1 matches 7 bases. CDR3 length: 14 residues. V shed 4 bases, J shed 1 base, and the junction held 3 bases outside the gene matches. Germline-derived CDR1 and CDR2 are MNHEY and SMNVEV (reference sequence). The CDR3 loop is CASSYRGGNYGYTF. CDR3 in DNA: TGTGCCAGCAGTTACAGGGGAGGTAACTATGGCTACACCTTC.

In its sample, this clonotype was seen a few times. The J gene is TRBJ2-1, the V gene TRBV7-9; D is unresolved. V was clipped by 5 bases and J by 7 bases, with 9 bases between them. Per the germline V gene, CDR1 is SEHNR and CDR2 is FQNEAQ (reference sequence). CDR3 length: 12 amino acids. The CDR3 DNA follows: TGTGCCAGCAGCCCAACACCGAATGAGCAGTTCTTC. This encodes CASSPTPNEQFF. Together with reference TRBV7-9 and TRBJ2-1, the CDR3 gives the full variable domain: DTGVSQNPRHKITKRGQNVTFRCDPISEHNRLYWYRQTLGQGPEFLTYFQNEAQLEKSRLLSDRFSAERPKGSFSTLEIQRTEQGDSAMYLCASSPTPNEQFFGPGTRLTVL.